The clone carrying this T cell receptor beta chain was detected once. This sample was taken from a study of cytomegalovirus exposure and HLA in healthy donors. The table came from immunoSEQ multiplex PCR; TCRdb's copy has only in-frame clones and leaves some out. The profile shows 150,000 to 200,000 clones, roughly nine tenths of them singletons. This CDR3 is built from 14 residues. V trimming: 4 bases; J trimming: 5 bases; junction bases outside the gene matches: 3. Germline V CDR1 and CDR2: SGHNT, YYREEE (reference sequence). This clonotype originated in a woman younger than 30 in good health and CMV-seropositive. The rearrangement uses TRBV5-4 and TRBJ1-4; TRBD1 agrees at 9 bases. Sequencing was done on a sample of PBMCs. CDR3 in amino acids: CASSRTGVNEKLFF. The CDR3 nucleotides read TGTGCCAGCAGCCGGACAGGGGTAAATGAAAAACTGTTTTTT.